This T cell receptor beta chain is from a study of Ad26.COV2.S vaccination and SARS-CoV-2 variants. The wider study: By the intramuscular route, Ad26.COV2.S was given once, or twice 56 days apart.

On this clone itself: No antigen is known for it.

Study-wide results and caveats: Across vaccine and placebo recipients, the breadth of non-spike TCRs was similar.

This sample's treatment: over 15 received Ad26.COV2.S at low or high dose, single or two shots; roughly five received placebo; per-sample allocation not given. The investigators took samples on day 63 after the first vaccine or placebo injection. An Ad26 vector that expressed Wuhan-strain SARS-CoV-2 spike constituted the vaccine. This table comes from immunoSEQ multiplex PCR, and its TCRdb copy is limited to in-frame clones, with some not included. Among 430,000 or so clones listed, 80% to 95% were seen once. Sequencing was performed on peripheral blood, taken in a trial of Ad26.COV2.S vaccine versus placebo. The sequence was obtained from a person between 18 and 60 years old who received the Ad26.COV2.S COVID-19 vaccine or a placebo.

The CDR3 nucleotides are TGTGCCTGGAGTGTAGGGGGCGCGGGCACCGGGGAGCTGTTTTTT. Amino acid sequence: CAWSVGGAGTGELFF. The chain carries TRBV30 and TRBJ2-2; the match to TRBD1 covers 7 bases. Germline V gives CDR1 GTSNPN, CDR2 SVGIG (reference sequence). Trimming cost V 0 bases and J 4 bases; bases outside gene matches: 5. This CDR3 contains 15 residues.